Sequencing of this TCR beta chain was carried out in a study of T cell repertoires in cytomegalovirus infection. TCRdb re-analysed the reads in MiXCR, keeping a single row per CDR3 protein. The sample lists fewer than 850,000 distinct CDR3 sequences, roughly 28% occurring once. This clonotype was detected only a few times. What it binds is not known. Material: cultured CD8+ T cells from PBMCs, obtained from culture after CMV antigen stimulation. The TCR originated in a human donor in good health (CMV status not recorded). Some clones in this sample may be carry-over from other donors' samples.

For the CDR3, the DNA is TGTGCCAGCAGTTTAACGGGCAGGGCCAATGAGCAGTTCTTC. It encodes CASSLTGRANEQFF. The rearrangement links TRBV27 to TRBJ2-1; possible D gene TRBD1, 5 bases. The CDR3 is made up of 14 amino acids. Germline assignment: CDR1 MNHEY and CDR2 SMNVEV (reference sequence). Trimming cost V 2 bases and J 6 bases, with 11 bases left between them.